The 32 T cell receptor beta chains below all came from one sample that was sequenced in a study of T cells after yellow fever vaccination. TCRdb ran MiXCR on the 5' RACE reads and lists one entry per CDR3 protein. Seen here are hundreds of thousands of distinct CDR3 sequences, 21% observed once, and the top ten hold 15% to 20%. The sample was PBMCs, taken less than 25 days after the first yellow fever vaccination. The receptor set was obtained from a man aged 18 to 29 who received the YFV17D yellow fever vaccine.

The chain has TRBV28 and TRBJ1-5; a weak D match, TRBD1 (5 bases). Trimming stripped 5 bases from V and 6 bases from J, with 14 bases between. The V gene's germline CDR1 is MDHEN and CDR2 SYDVKM. CDR3 length: 14 amino acids. For the CDR3, the DNA is TGTGCCAGCAGTCTACGGGGCCGGTTTCAGCCCCAGCATTTT. This translates into CASSLRGRFQPQHF.

This clonotype turned up a few times. This chain connects TRBV5-1 to TRBJ1-2; 8 bases match TRBD1. Per the germline V gene, CDR1 is SGHRS and CDR2 is YFSETQ. V shed 4 bases, J shed 0 bases, and the junction held 5 bases outside the gene matches. There are 15 residues in the CDR3. CDR3 in amino acids: CASSQGTGSNYGYTF. The CDR3 coding sequence is TGCGCCAGCAGCCAGGGGACAGGTTCTAACTATGGCTACACCTTC.

This clonotype was seen ten or more times. The chain combines TRBV12-3 or TRBV12-4 with TRBJ2-1; a possible D gene is TRBD1 (7 bases). With 8 bases removed from V and 9 bases from J, the gap between germline ends came to 23 bases. The CDR3 contains 15 residues. CDR3 residues: CASGHLRGKEGEQFF. The CDR3, as DNA: TGTGCCAGCGGCCACCTCAGGGGGAAGGAGGGTGAGCAGTTCTTC.

This clonotype has more than one count but fewer than ten. The chain carries TRBV28 and TRBJ1-5; D may be TRBD1 (5 bases). The V gene's germline CDR1 is MDHEN and CDR2 SYDVKM. The germline V and J ends were trimmed by 7 bases and 0 bases, with 13 bases remaining between them. The CDR3 extends over 15 amino acids. In DNA, the CDR3 is TGTGCCAGCAAAATCCAGGGCTATAGCAATCAGCCCCAGCATTTT. Its translation is CASKIQGYSNQPQHF.

This clonotype was observed at least ten times. The rearrangement uses TRBV20-1 and TRBJ2-2; perhaps TRBD2 as D (5 bases). Between the trimmed V and J ends, which lost 0 bases and 7 bases, there was a span of 15 bases. The CDR3 is 15 amino acids. Germline lookup yields CDR1 DFQATT and CDR2 SNEGSKA (reference sequence). DNA of the CDR3: TGCAGTGCTAGAGATCCGCAAAGGGAGATCGGGGAGCTGTTTTTT. Translating it yields CSARDPQREIGELFF.

The chain recombines TRBV10-3 with TRBJ2-2; 7 nucleotides match TRBD1. Germline values: CDR1 ENHRY, CDR2 SYGVKD. This CDR3 spans 14 amino acids. The trim removed 2 bases at V and 6 bases at J, leaving 3 bases unmatched. CDR3 DNA sequence: TGTGCCATCAGTGAGGAACAGGGGTCCGGGGAGCTGTTTTTT. It translates to CAISEEQGSGELFF.

The chain employs TRBV10-3 and TRBJ2-7; possibly TRBD2 for D (6 bases). CDR1 ENHRY and CDR2 SYGVKD come from the germline V gene. V was clipped by 10 bases and J by 4 bases, with 17 bases between them. The CDR3 consists of 13 residues. In DNA form, the CDR3 reads TGTGCCACCGGGAGTAGGGGAGGTTACGAGCAGTACGTC. Encoded protein: CATGSRGGYEQYV.

V gene TRBV7-2 combines with J gene TRBJ2-5, with D perhaps TRBD2 (5 bases). The CDR3 contains 16 residues. Germline V gene data show CDR1 as SGHTA and CDR2 as FQGNSA. V lost 5 bases and J lost 4, with 20 bases in between. The CDR3 bases are TGTGCCAGCAGCCGCCACCGGGAAATCGGGCGAGAGACCCAGTACTTC. Protein: CASSRHREIGRETQYF.

V gene TRBV11-2 combines with J gene TRBJ1-2; D not certain. CDR1 is SGHAT, CDR2 FQNNGV, per germline. V lost 5 bases and J lost 4, with 11 bases in between. The CDR3 runs 13 residues. CDR3 DNA: TGTGCCAGCAGCCCGGCGCACAGCTATGGCTACACCTTC. Its protein product is CASSPAHSYGYTF.

This clonotype has only a few counts. This chain joins TRBV6-5 and TRBJ2-3; 12 nucleotides agree with TRBD2. Germline V gene sequence: CDR1 MNHEY, CDR2 SVGAGI. The CDR3 totals 17 residues. J was trimmed by 3 bases and V by 4 bases; bases with no gene match: 8. CDR3 region: CASSSNPSGGATDTQYF. CDR3 DNA sequence: TGTGCCAGCAGTTCCAACCCTAGCGGGGGGGCGACAGATACGCAGTATTTT.

The V and J genes are TRBV10-3 and TRBJ2-3; the match to TRBD1 covers 8 bases. This CDR3 has 14 residues. Germline V gene sequence: CDR1 ENHRY, CDR2 SYGVKD. Trimming cost V 5 bases and J 2 bases; bases outside gene matches: 3. CDR3 amino acids: CAISRDRNTDTQYF. In nucleotides, the CDR3 is TGTGCCATCAGTCGGGACAGGAACACAGATACGCAGTATTTT.

This clonotype was detected a few times. The chain joins TRBV28 to TRBJ2-7, with D perhaps TRBD1 (6 bases). CDR3 length: 12 residues. Germline CDR1 MDHEN, CDR2 SYDVKM. Trimming stripped 5 bases from V and 10 bases from J, with 15 bases between. The CDR3 nucleotides read TGTGCCAGCAGTGGGTGGACAGAGACACAGTACGTC. Protein sequence: CASSGWTETQYV.

V gene TRBV20-1 combines with J gene TRBJ2-7; D not certain. Between the trimmed V and J ends, which lost 0 bases and 6 bases, there was a span of 3 bases. The CDR3 is 10 amino acids. Germline CDR1 reads DFQATT; CDR2 reads SNEGSKA (reference sequence). The CDR3 loop reads CSARDSEQYF. The CDR3, as DNA: TGCAGTGCTAGAGATAGCGAGCAGTACTTC.

The gene calls are TRBV7-2 and TRBJ2-5; 7 nucleotides agree with TRBD2. Germline CDR1 is SGHTA and CDR2 is FQGNSA. With V trimmed by 6 bases and J by 2 bases, 6 bases remained unmatched. The CDR3 is 14 amino acids. CDR3 in amino acids: CASSPTSVQETQYF. For the CDR3, the DNA is TGTGCCAGCAGTCCAACTAGCGTACAAGAGACCCAGTACTTC.

The chain recombines TRBV12-3 or TRBV12-4 with TRBJ1-5; D possibly corresponds to TRBD1 (5 bases). The CDR3 totals 13 residues. The ends were cut back, 6 bases at V and 7 bases at J, with 13 bases in the middle. This CDR3 reads CASRLGGIQPQHF. CDR3 bases: TGTGCCAGCAGACTGGGGGGAATCCAGCCCCAGCATTTT.

The chain couples TRBV12-3 or TRBV12-4 to TRBJ2-5, with a weak D call TRBD2 (6 bases). With 6 bases removed from V and 2 bases from J, the gap between germline ends came to 19 bases. The CDR3 is made up of 16 amino acids. For the CDR3, the DNA is TGTGCCAGCAGCCCTCGGGAAGCGGGCGTACAAGAGACCCAGTACTTC. This encodes CASSPREAGVQETQYF.

The genes are TRBV5-6 and TRBJ1-3; D gene ambiguous. Trimming left V 2 bases short and J 4 bases short, with 13 bases between. The CDR3 sequence is 15 residues long. CDR1 is SGHDT, CDR2 YYEEEE, per germline. CDR3 sequence: CASSFFGLRGNTIYF. For the CDR3, the DNA is TGTGCCAGCAGCTTCTTCGGGCTGCGGGGAAACACCATATATTTT.

The chain joins TRBV24-1 to TRBJ2-1, with a possible D match to TRBD1 (6 bases). From germline, CDR1 is KGHDR and CDR2 SFDVKD. Trimming cost V 5 bases and J 8 bases, with 18 bases left between them. The CDR3 covers 15 residues. CDR3 DNA sequence: TGTGCCACCAGTGCTAGCCTGGACAGACCGGATGAGCAGTTCTTC. This translates into CATSASLDRPDEQFF.

The gene calls are TRBV12-3 or TRBV12-4 and TRBJ1-2; weak D call: TRBD1 (5 bases). Trimming removed 4 bases from V and 3 bases from J, with 12 bases in between. This CDR3 comprises 14 residues. The CDR3: CASSSQGGYYGYTF. DNA of the CDR3: TGTGCCAGCAGTTCCCAGGGTGGATACTATGGCTACACCTTC.

The CDR3 loop reads CASSFPLETQYF. CDR3 DNA: TGTGCCAGCAGTTTCCCTCTGGAGACCCAGTACTTC. This chain joins TRBV6-1 and TRBJ2-5; D remains ambiguous. The germline CDR1 and CDR2 sequences are MNHNS and SASEGT. This CDR3 contains 12 residues. Trimming took off 5 bases at V and 5 bases at J, with 9 bases between the two ends.

The chain carries TRBV5-5 and TRBJ2-1, with a weak D call TRBD1 (5 bases). V was cut by 0 bases and J by 10 bases, with 23 bases left in between. Germline CDR1 is SGHKS and CDR2 is YYEKEE (reference sequence). The CDR3 is made up of 17 amino acids. This CDR3 reads CASSLVPLGDSLREQFF. As DNA, the CDR3 is TGTGCCAGCAGCTTGGTCCCCCTAGGGGATTCACTCCGAGAGCAGTTCTTC.

This chain joins TRBV20-1 and TRBJ2-3; perhaps TRBD2 as D (6 bases). Germline V gene lookup returns CDR1 DFQATT and CDR2 SNEGSKA (reference sequence). The CDR3 covers 13 residues. V shed 6 bases and J shed 2 bases, with 12 bases lying between them. The CDR3 coding sequence is TGCAGTGCCTCGAGGGACTTCACAGATACGCAGTATTTT. It translates to CSASRDFTDTQYF.

As DNA, the CDR3 is TGTGCCAGCAGCAAAACAGGGGGCTCGCACAATGAGCAGTTCTTC. Translation: CASSKTGGSHNEQFF. The V call is TRBV7-9, the J call TRBJ2-1, with 9 bases aligning to TRBD1. V shed 5 bases and J 5 bases; nucleotides not matched to a gene: 7. CDR1 is SEHNR, CDR2 FQNEAQ, per germline (reference sequence). This CDR3 region has 15 residues.

The chain links TRBV5-1 to TRBJ2-1; a possible D gene is TRBD1 (5 bases). The V and J ends lost 5 bases and 7 bases respectively, with 13 bases between them. Germline V gene data show CDR1 as SGHRS and CDR2 as YFSETQ. CDR3 length equals 13 residues. The CDR3 nucleotides are TGCGCCAGCAGACTGACAGCTCTAAATGAGCAGTTCTTC. Translating gives CASRLTALNEQFF.

The chain has TRBV6-1 and TRBJ2-1; D gene ambiguous. Looked up from germline, CDR1 is MNHNS and CDR2 is SASEGT. The CDR3 length is 18 residues. The V end was cut by 5 bases, the J end by 0 bases, with 20 bases between. The CDR3 coding sequence is TGTGCCAGCAGTCCGAGGTTTGCCCGCAGCGACTCCTACAATGAGCAGTTCTTC. Translation gives CASSPRFARSDSYNEQFF.

This clonotype was counted between two and nine times. V gene TRBV4-1 combines with J gene TRBJ1-5; D not certain. Germline lookup yields CDR1 MGHRA and CDR2 YSYEKL. V was trimmed by 3 bases and J by 5 bases, leaving 8 bases between them. The CDR3 extends over 13 amino acids. This CDR3 reads CASSHSRHQPQHF. The CDR3 nucleotides are TGCGCCAGCAGCCATAGCCGGCATCAGCCCCAGCATTTT.

The gene calls are TRBV28 and TRBJ2-7; D possibly corresponds to TRBD2 (5 bases). CDR1 is MDHEN and CDR2 is SYDVKM in the germline V gene. Trimming removed 5 bases from V and 1 base from J, with 9 bases in between. The CDR3 totals 13 residues. CDR3 DNA sequence: TGTGCCAGCAGTGATACGGGATCCTACGAGCAGTACTTC. It translates to CASSDTGSYEQYF.

The chain links TRBV6-5 to TRBJ2-1; D not certain. V was clipped by 1 base and J by 1 base, with 8 bases between them. This CDR3 is 15 amino acids long. Germline CDR1 MNHEY, CDR2 SVGAGI. The CDR3 protein is CASSYFRGSYNEQFF. Here the CDR3 DNA reads TGTGCCAGCAGTTACTTTCGAGGATCCTACAATGAGCAGTTCTTC.

This clonotype occurred a few times. The rearrangement joins TRBV5-1 to TRBJ2-1; no clear D. CDR1 is SGHRS and CDR2 is YFSETQ in the germline V gene. CDR3 length equals 13 residues. V dropped 1 base and J dropped 5 bases, with 7 bases sitting between them. CDR3 region: CASSLKQNNEQFF. CDR3 coding DNA: TGCGCCAGCAGCTTGAAGCAAAACAATGAGCAGTTCTTC.

The J gene is TRBJ1-2, the V gene TRBV9; D is unclear. Trimming pared 3 bases from V and 3 bases from J, leaving 3 bases between. The length of the CDR3 is 11 residues. CDR1 is SGDLS, CDR2 YYNGEE, per germline. The CDR3 DNA reads as TGTGCCAGCAGCGGCGACTATGGCTACACCTTC. Translation: CASSGDYGYTF.

This clonotype has more than one count but fewer than ten. The chain is built from TRBV6-5 and TRBJ1-5, with 8 bases lining up with TRBD1. Germline CDR1 MNHEY, CDR2 SVGAGI. This CDR3 has 14 amino acids. V dropped 1 base and J dropped 4; count of bases not matched to a gene: 0. CDR3 residues: CASSYWTGNQPQHF. For the CDR3, the DNA is TGTGCCAGCAGTTACTGGACAGGGAATCAGCCCCAGCATTTT.

The V and J genes are TRBV2 and TRBJ2-7; weak D call: TRBD1 (5 bases). CDR1 and CDR2 (germline): SNHLY, FYNNEI. The length of the CDR3 is 11 residues. The ends were cut back, 9 bases at V and 6 bases at J, with 12 bases in the middle. The CDR3, as DNA: TGTGCCAGAGGGGCCCACCCCGAGCAGTACTTC. Protein sequence: CARGAHPEQYF.